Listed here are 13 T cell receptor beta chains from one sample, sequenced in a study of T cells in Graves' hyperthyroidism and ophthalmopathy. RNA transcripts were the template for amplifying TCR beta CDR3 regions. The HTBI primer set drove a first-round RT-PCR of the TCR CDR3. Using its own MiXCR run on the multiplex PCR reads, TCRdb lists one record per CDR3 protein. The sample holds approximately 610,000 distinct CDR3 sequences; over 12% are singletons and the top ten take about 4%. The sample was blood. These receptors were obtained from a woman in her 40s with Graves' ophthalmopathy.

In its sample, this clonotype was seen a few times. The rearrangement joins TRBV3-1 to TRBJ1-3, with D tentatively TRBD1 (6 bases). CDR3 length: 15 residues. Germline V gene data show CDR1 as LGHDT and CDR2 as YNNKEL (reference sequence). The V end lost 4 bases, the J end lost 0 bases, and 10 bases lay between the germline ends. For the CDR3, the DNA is TGTGCCAGCAGCCCACAGGGTCGCTCTGGAAACACCATATATTTT. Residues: CASSPQGRSGNTIYF.

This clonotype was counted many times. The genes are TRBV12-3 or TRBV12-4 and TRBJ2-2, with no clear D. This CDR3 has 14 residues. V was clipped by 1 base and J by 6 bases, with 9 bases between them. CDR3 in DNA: TGTGCCAGCAGTTTAGGGGGTTTCGCCGGGGAGCTGTTTTTT. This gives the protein CASSLGGFAGELFF.

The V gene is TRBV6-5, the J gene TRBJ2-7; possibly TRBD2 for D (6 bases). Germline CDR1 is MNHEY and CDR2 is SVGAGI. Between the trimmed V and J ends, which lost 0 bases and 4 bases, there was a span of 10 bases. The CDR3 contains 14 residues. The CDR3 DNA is TGTGCCAGCAGTTACTCGGAGGGGAGGTACGAGCAGTACTTC. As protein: CASSYSEGRYEQYF.

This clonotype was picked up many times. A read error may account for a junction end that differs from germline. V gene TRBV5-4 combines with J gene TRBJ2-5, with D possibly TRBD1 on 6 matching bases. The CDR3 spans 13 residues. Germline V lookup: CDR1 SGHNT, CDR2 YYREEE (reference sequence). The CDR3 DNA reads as TGTGCCAGCAGCTTACACAGGGAGCAGACCCAATACTTC. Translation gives CASSLHREQTQYF.

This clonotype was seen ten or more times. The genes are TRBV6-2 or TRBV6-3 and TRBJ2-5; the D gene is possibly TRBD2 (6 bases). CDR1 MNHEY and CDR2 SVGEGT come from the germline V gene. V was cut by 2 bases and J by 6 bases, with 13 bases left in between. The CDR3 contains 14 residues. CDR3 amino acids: CASSYGGRTQTQYF. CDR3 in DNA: TGTGCCAGCAGTTACGGAGGGAGGACGCAGACCCAGTACTTC.

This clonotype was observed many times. For the CDR3, the DNA is TGTGCCAGCAGTGGCCGACAGGTCCAAGAGACCCAGTACTTC. This gives the protein CASSGRQVQETQYF. The V gene is TRBV6-1, the J gene TRBJ2-5; a possible D gene is TRBD1 (6 bases). V shed 4 bases and J shed 1 base, with 10 bases lying between them. Germline V gene lookup returns CDR1 MNHNS and CDR2 SASEGT. The length of the CDR3 is 14 residues.

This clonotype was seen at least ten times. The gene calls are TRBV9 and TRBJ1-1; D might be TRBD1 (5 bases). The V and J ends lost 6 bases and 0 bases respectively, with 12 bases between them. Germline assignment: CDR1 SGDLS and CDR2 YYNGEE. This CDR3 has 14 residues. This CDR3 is CASTPDSLNTEAFF. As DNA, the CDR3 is TGTGCCAGCACCCCCGACAGCCTGAACACTGAAGCTTTCTTT.

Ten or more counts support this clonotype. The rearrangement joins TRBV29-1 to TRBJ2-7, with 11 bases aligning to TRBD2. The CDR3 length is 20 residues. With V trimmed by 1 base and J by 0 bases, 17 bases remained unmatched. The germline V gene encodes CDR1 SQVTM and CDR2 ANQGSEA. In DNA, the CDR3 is TGCAGCGTTGAAGGGGCTAGGTATACTAGCGGGAGCATCAGCTCCTACGAGCAGTACTTC. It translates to CSVEGARYTSGSISSYEQYF.

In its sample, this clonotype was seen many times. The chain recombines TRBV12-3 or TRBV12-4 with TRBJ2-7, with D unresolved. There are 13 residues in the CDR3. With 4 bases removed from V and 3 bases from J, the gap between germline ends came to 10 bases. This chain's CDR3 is CASSSSTNYEQYF. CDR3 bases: TGTGCCAGCAGTTCGAGTACGAACTACGAGCAGTACTTC.

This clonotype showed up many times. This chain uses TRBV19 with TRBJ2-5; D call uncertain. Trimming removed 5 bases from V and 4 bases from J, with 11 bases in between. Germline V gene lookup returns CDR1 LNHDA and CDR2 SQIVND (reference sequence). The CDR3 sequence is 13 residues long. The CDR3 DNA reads TGTGCCAGTAGTTTTGCCCCCCGAGAGACCCAGTACTTC. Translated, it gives CASSFAPRETQYF.

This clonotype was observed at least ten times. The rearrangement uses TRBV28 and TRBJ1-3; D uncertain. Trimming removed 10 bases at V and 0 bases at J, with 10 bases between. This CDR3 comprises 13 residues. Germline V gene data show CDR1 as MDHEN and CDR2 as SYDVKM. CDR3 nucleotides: TGTGCCACCTCGACCAACTCTGGAAACACCATATATTTT. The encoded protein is CATSTNSGNTIYF. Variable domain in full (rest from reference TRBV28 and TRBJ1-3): DVKVTQSSRYLVKRTGEKVFLECVQDMDHENMFWYRQDPGLGLRLIYFSYDVKMKEKGDIPEGYSVSREKKERFSLILESASTNQTSMYLCATSTNSGNTIYFGEGSWLTVV.

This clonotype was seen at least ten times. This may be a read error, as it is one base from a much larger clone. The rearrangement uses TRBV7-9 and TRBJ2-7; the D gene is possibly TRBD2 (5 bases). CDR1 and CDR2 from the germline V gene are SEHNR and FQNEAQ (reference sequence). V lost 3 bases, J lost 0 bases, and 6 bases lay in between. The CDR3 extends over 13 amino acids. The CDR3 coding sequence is TGTGCCAGCAGCTTTGAGGGCTCCTACGAGCAGTACTTC. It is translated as CASSFEGSYEQYF.

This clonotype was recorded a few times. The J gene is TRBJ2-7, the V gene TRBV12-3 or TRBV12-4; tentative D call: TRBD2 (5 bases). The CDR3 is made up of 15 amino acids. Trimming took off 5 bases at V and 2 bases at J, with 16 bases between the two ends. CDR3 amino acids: CASSPTGIPPYEQYF. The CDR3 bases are TGTGCCAGCAGTCCCACCGGGATTCCCCCCTACGAGCAGTACTTC.